This T cell receptor beta chain was found in a study of blood T cell repertoires in COVID-19. Generated by immunoSEQ multiplex PCR, the TCRdb table keeps only in-frame clones and is missing some. The table lists tens of thousands of clones, 90% of them singletons. This clone was observed a single time. V was trimmed by 0 bases and J by 2 bases, leaving 10 bases between them. The V gene's germline CDR1 is LGHDT and CDR2 YNNKEL (reference sequence). The CDR3 length is 15 residues. This sequence originates from a man aged 50-59 years with COVID-19, enrolled during active disease. This chain uses TRBV3-1 (or the pseudogene TRBV3-2) with TRBJ2-5; D is possibly TRBD2 (5 bases). Sample: peripheral blood. CDR3 DNA: TGTGCCAGCAGCCAAGACGGGGATCCTCAAGAGACCCAGTACTTC. Translation: CASSQDGDPQETQYF.